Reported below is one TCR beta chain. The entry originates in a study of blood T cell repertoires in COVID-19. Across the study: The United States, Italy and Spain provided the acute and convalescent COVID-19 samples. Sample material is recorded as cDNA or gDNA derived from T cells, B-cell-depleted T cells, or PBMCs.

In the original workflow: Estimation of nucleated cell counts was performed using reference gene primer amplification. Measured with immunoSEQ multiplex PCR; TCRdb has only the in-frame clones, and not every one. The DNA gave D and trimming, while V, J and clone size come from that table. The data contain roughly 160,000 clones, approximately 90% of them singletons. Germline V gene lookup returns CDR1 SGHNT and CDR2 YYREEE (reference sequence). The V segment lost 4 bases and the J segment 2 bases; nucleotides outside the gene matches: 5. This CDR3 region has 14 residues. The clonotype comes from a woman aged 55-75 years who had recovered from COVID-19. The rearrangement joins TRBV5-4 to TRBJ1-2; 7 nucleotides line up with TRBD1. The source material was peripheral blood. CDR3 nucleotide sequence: TGTGCCAGCAGCACCCAACAGGGGAACTATGGCTACACCTTC. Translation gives CASSTQQGNYGYTF. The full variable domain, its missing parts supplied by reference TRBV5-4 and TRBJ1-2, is ETGVTQSPTHLIKTRGQQVTLRCSSQSGHNTVSWYQQALGQGPQFIFQYYREEENGRGNFPPRFSGLQFPNYSSELNVNALELDDSALYLCASSTQQGNYGYTFGSGTRLTVV.